The rows below give T cell receptor beta chains drawn from one sample of a study. TCRdb analysed the 5' RACE reads with MiXCR anew, one entry per CDR3 protein. The table records approximately 50,000 distinct CDR3 sequences, roughly 25% of them present only once. Sequences were obtained from tumor-infiltrating Tregs sorted from the breast tumor. These receptors were taken from a female donor with breast cancer. Each CDR3 is given with its conserved first and last residue. The D gene is left open where the match is weak. The size of a clone is reported for some rows only, either as once, few or many, or as a class for expanded clones.

J	V	D	size	CDR3	DNA
TRBJ2-2	TRBV5-6	TRBD2	-	CASSLERLARYTGELFF	TGTGCCAGCAGCTTGGAACGACTAGCGAGATACACCGGGGAGCTGTTTTTT
TRBJ2-1	TRBV12-3/TRBV12-4	-	few	CASSLDLGAYNEQFF	TGTGCCAGCAGCCTGGACCTCGGAGCCTACAATGAGCAGTTCTTC
TRBJ2-5	TRBV30	-	few	CAWSNLAVQETQYF	TGTGCCTGGAGTAATTTGGCTGTTCAAGAGACCCAGTACTTC
TRBJ1-1	TRBV12-3/TRBV12-4	-	many	CASSHQDGVTEAFF	TGTGCCAGCAGTCATCAGGACGGTGTGACTGAAGCTTTCTTT
TRBJ2-3	TRBV9	TRBD2	few	CASSVGTSGSLTDTQYF	TGTGCCAGCAGCGTAGGGACTAGCGGGAGTCTTACAGATACGCAGTATTTT
TRBJ2-3	TRBV12-3/TRBV12-4	TRBD2	many	CASSSRLAGGADTQYF	TGTGCCAGCAGTTCTCGACTAGCGGGAGGTGCGGATACGCAGTATTTT
TRBJ2-7	TRBV20-1	-	many	CSAAGSLDGYEQYF	TGCAGTGCTGCGGGCTCCCTGGATGGATACGAGCAGTACTTC
TRBJ2-3	TRBV20-1	TRBD2	-	CSAGLDGGATDTQYF	TGCAGTGCCGGTTTGGACGGGGGGGCGACAGATACGCAGTATTTT
TRBJ1-5	TRBV20-1	-	-	CSARDGWGQPQHF	TGCAGTGCTAGGGACGGGTGGGGGCAGCCCCAGCATTTT
TRBJ2-1	TRBV7-3	TRBD2	many	CASSARPGLAGVVNEQFF	TGTGCCAGCAGCGCCCGACCGGGACTAGCGGGAGTAGTAAATGAGCAGTTCTTC
TRBJ2-1	TRBV11-2	TRBD2	few	CASRTSARNEQFF	TGTGCCAGCAGAACTAGCGCTCGGAATGAGCAGTTCTTC
TRBJ1-2	TRBV6-1	TRBD1	-	CASSESGRGLWGGYTF	TGTGCCAGCAGTGAATCGGGAAGGGGGCTCTGGGGTGGCTACACCTTC
TRBJ2-1	TRBV9	TRBD2	few	CASSVGPGLAGGHYNEQFF	TGTGCCAGCAGCGTAGGTCCGGGACTAGCGGGAGGTCACTACAATGAGCAGTTCTTC
TRBJ2-2	TRBV12-3/TRBV12-4	TRBD2	few	CASSLSLAGTGELFF	TGTGCCAGCAGTCTAAGCCTAGCGGGCACCGGGGAGCTGTTTTTT
TRBJ2-5	TRBV20-1	-	-	CSVEKAGTQYF	TGCAGTGTAGAAAAGGCGGGGACCCAGTACTTC
TRBJ1-1	TRBV12-3/TRBV12-4	-	few	CASSLIRGGNTEAFF	TGTGCCAGCAGTCTCATAAGAGGAGGGAACACTGAAGCTTTCTTT
TRBJ1-1	TRBV20-1	-	few	CSARPVPVAFF	TGCAGTGCTAGGCCCGTTCCAGTAGCTTTCTTT
TRBJ1-5	TRBV7-3	-	few	CASRSHTASNQPQHF	TGTGCCAGCAGAAGCCATACAGCTAGCAATCAGCCCCAGCATTTT
TRBJ2-1	TRBV10-3	-	many	CAISEERNEQFF	TGTGCCATCAGCGAAGAGCGGAATGAGCAGTTCTTC
TRBJ1-3	TRBV20-1	TRBD1	-	CSARDRSSGNTIYF	TGCAGTGCAAGGGACAGGAGCTCTGGAAACACCATATATTTT
TRBJ2-3	TRBV4-1	TRBD2	medium-sized	CASSLTGLAGDTQYF	TGCGCCAGCAGCCTGACGGGACTAGCCGGAGATACGCAGTATTTT
TRBJ1-2	TRBV5-4	-	-	CASSLADAYGYTF	TGTGCCAGCAGCTTGGCCGACGCCTATGGCTACACCTTC
TRBJ2-7	TRBV5-1	TRBD2	-	CASSLLAGDYERYF	TGCGCCAGCAGCTTACTAGCGGGGGACTACGAGCGGTACTTC
TRBJ2-3	TRBV5-1	-	few	CASSSTGEFTDTQYF	TGCGCCAGCAGCTCCACGGGAGAATTCACAGATACGCAGTATTTT
TRBJ2-7	TRBV5-6	-	many	CASSLLGASYEQYF	TGTGCCAGCAGCTTGTTGGGGGCCTCCTACGAGCAGTACTTC
TRBJ2-7	TRBV4-1	TRBD2	-	CASSQGLSGKFHEQYF	TGCGCCAGCAGCCAAGGCCTGAGCGGGAAGTTTCACGAGCAGTACTTC
TRBJ2-1	TRBV5-1	-	-	CASSPFGVYNEQFF	TGCGCCAGCAGCCCTTTCGGCGTTTACAATGAGCAGTTCTTC
TRBJ2-7	TRBV6-5	TRBD1	many	CASRDRRYEQYF	TGTGCCAGCCGGGACAGGCGCTACGAGCAGTACTTC
TRBJ1-2	TRBV5-1	-	many	CASSLGQGSVSGYTF	TGCGCCAGCAGCTTGGGTCAGGGTTCGGTTAGCGGCTACACCTTC
TRBJ1-2	TRBV9	TRBD1	-	CASRTGEKGYTF	TGTGCCAGTAGGACAGGGGAGAAGGGCTACACCTTC
TRBJ1-3	TRBV6-5	-	-	CASSYIGGSGNTIYF	TGTGCCAGCAGTTACATCGGGGGCTCCGGAAACACCATATATTTT
TRBJ2-1	TRBV7-3	TRBD2	medium-sized	CASSQTSGGNEQFF	TGTGCCAGCAGCCAGACTAGCGGGGGGAATGAGCAGTTCTTC
TRBJ2-1	TRBV7-8	TRBD2	-	CASSLSGLRYNEQFF	TGTGCCAGCAGCTTATCGGGACTACGTTACAATGAGCAGTTCTTC
TRBJ2-1	TRBV7-3	TRBD2	-	CASSLYGIGTSDHNEQFF	TGTGCCAGCAGCCTATACGGGATTGGGACTAGCGACCACAATGAGCAGTTCTTC
TRBJ2-1	TRBV4-2	-	-	CASSQEIEDSNEQFF	TGTGCCAGCAGCCAAGAAATTGAGGACAGTAATGAGCAGTTCTTC
TRBJ1-2	TRBV6-2/TRBV6-3	TRBD1	few	CASSLGQGARNYGYTF	TGTGCCAGCAGTTTGGGACAGGGGGCGCGGAACTATGGCTACACCTTC
TRBJ2-5	TRBV10-3	-	few	CAIRDTKIGETQYF	TGTGCCATCAGGGACACTAAGATAGGAGAGACCCAGTACTTC
TRBJ1-1	TRBV5-1	-	-	CASSSGGDSTEAFF	TGCGCCAGCAGCTCGGGGGGGGATTCCACTGAAGCTTTCTTT
TRBJ2-2	TRBV6-5	TRBD2	-	CASSYALAGGPGYTGELFF	TGTGCCAGCAGTTACGCTCTAGCGGGAGGGCCGGGGTACACCGGGGAGCTGTTTTTT
TRBJ2-5	TRBV7-2	TRBD2	many	CASSFTRTAGGRGETQYF	TGTGCCAGCAGCTTTACAAGGACAGCGGGAGGGAGAGGGGAGACCCAGTACTTC